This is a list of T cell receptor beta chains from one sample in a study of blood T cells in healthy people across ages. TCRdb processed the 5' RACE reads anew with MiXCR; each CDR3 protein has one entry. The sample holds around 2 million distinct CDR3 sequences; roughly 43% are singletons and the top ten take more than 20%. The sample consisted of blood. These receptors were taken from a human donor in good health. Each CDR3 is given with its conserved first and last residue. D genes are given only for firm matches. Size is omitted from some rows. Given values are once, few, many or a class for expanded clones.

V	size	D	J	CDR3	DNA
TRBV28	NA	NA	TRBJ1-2	CASSFRVESYGYTF	TGTGCCAGCAGTTTCAGGGTTGAGAGCTATGGCTACACCTTC
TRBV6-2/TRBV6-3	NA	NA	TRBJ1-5	CASSYDGIVAQPQHF	TGTGCCAGCAGTTACGACGGAATAGTAGCTCAGCCCCAGCATTTT
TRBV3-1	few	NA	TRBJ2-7	CASSPGLGQTYEQYF	TGTGCCAGCAGCCCGGGACTTGGACAAACCTACGAGCAGTACTTC
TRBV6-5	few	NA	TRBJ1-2	CASSPKPGWHYGYTF	TGTGCCAGCAGCCCAAAGCCAGGATGGCACTATGGCTACACCTTC
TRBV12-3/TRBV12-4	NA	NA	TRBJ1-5	CASTTGVGDNQPQHF	TGTGCCAGCACCACCGGGGTAGGGGACAATCAGCCCCAGCATTTT
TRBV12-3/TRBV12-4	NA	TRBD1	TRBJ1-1	CASSFAEVKQGAIRKAFF	TGTGCCAGCAGTTTCGCGGAGGTAAAGCAGGGGGCTATTCGGAAAGCTTTCTTT
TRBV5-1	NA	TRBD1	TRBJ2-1	CASSTRLGQVNNEQFF	TGCGCCAGCAGCACTCGCCTCGGACAGGTTAACAATGAGCAGTTCTTC
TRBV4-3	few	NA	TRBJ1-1	CARQTGIEKDGDTEAFF	TGCGCCAGACAAACAGGGATAGAAAAAGATGGGGACACTGAAGCTTTCTTT
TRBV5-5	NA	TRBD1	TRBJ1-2	CASSFGQGREGYTF	TGTGCCAGCAGCTTCGGACAGGGCAGAGAAGGCTACACCTTC
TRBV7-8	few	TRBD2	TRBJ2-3	CASSLSRRASGGTSSDTQYF	TGTGCCAGCAGCCTTAGCCGCCGGGCTAGCGGGGGGACGAGTTCAGATACGCAGTATTTT
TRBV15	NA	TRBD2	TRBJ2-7	CATSTGGEQYF	TGTGCCACCAGCACGGGGGGCGAGCAGTACTTC
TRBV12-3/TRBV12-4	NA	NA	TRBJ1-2	CASSFLRRGVVPDPLYGYTF	TGTGCCAGCAGCTTTCTTAGGCGGGGGGTCGTACCTGATCCTCTCTATGGCTACACCTTC
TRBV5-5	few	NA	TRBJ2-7	CASSLEVQGAYEQYF	TGTGCCAGCAGCTTGGAAGTACAGGGTGCCTACGAGCAGTACTTC
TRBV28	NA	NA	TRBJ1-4	CASRRQVGSANEKLFF	TGTGCCAGCAGACGACAGGTGGGATCAGCTAATGAAAAACTGTTTTTT
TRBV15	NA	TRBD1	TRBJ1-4	CATSYRGANEKLFF	TGTGCCACCAGCTACAGGGGGGCTAATGAAAAACTGTTTTTT
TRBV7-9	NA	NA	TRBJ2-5	CASSAVVKRQETQYF	TGTGCCAGCAGCGCCGTGGTCAAGCGACAAGAGACCCAGTACTTC
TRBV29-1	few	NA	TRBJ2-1	CSVDKVSGNEQFF	TGCAGCGTTGATAAGGTGTCCGGAAATGAGCAGTTCTTC
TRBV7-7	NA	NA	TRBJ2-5	CASSLLMRSSGQTQYF	TGTGCTAGCAGCTTATTGATGCGGTCCAGCGGGCAGACCCAGTACTTC
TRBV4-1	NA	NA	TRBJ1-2	CASSQEARSGGYTF	TGCGCCAGCAGCCAAGAAGCTCGGTCGGGCGGCTACACCTTC
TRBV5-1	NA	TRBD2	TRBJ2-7	CASSETGTSAYEQYF	TGCGCCAGCAGCGAGACCGGGACTAGCGCCTACGAGCAGTACTTC
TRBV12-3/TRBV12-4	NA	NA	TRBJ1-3	CASSGVRDTISGNTIYF	TGTGCCAGCAGTGGCGTCCGGGACACCATCTCTGGAAACACCATATATTTT
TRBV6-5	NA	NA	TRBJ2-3	CASNPYHTDTQYF	TGTGCCAGCAACCCATACCACACAGATACGCAGTATTTT
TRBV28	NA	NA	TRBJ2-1	CASLSVGAKGHEQFF	TGTGCCAGCTTGTCGGTAGGGGCAAAAGGCCATGAGCAGTTCTTC
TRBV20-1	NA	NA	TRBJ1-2	CSARDPGGDYGYTF	TGCAGTGCTAGGGACCCGGGAGGGGACTATGGCTACACCTTC
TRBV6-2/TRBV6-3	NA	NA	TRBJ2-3	CASSIAFRGDTQYF	TGTGCCAGCAGTATCGCCTTCCGAGGAGATACGCAGTATTTT
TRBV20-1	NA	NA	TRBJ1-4	CSARPGLGKLFF	TGCAGTGCTCGTCCAGGGTTGGGGAAACTGTTTTTT
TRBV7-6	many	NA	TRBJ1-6	CASSFEVYSPLHF	TGTGCCAGCTCATTCGAAGTTTATTCACCCCTCCACTTT
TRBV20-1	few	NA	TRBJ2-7	CSATGQENEQYF	TGCAGTGCCACGGGGCAGGAGAACGAGCAGTACTTC
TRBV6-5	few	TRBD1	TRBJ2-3	CASSYDLGGTGDTQYF	TGTGCCAGCAGTTACGACCTGGGCGGGACAGGGGATACGCAGTATTTT
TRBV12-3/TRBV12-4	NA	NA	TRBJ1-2	CASSPRQYTLNYGYTF	TGTGCCAGCAGTCCTCGACAGTATACTTTAAACTATGGCTACACCTTC
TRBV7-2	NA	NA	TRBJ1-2	CASSFLSENYGYTF	TGTGCCAGCAGCTTCTTATCAGAGAACTATGGCTACACCTTC
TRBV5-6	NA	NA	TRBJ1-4	CASSLGHFPTNEKLFF	TGTGCCAGCAGCCTGGGACATTTTCCAACTAATGAAAAACTGTTTTTT
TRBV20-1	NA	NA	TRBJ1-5	CSASYGQGGNQPQHF	TGCAGTGCTAGTTATGGGCAAGGAGGGAATCAGCCCCAGCATTTT
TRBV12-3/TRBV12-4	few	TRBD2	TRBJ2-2	CASTLGTSGGTGELFF	TGTGCCAGCACCCTGGGGACTAGCGGGGGGACCGGGGAGCTGTTTTTT
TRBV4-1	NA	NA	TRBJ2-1	CASSLTTGYEQFF	TGCGCCAGCAGCCTTACCACAGGGTATGAGCAGTTCTTC
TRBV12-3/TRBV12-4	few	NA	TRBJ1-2	CASSDPLLYGYTF	TGTGCCAGCAGTGATCCTTTGCTCTATGGCTACACCTTC
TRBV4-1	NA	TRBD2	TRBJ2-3	CASSQRTSGGRDTQYF	TGCGCCAGCAGCCAACGGACTAGCGGGGGCCGAGATACGCAGTATTTT
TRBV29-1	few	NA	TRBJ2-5	CSVWVETQYF	TGCAGCGTGTGGGTTGAGACCCAGTACTTC
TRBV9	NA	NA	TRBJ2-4	CASSVAGGEPREQYF	TGTGCCAGCAGCGTAGCTGGCGGGGAGCCTCGGGAGCAGTACTTC
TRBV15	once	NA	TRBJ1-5	CATSRDPGRYNQPQHF	TGTGCCACCAGCAGAGATCCGGGCAGATACAATCAGCCCCAGCATTTT
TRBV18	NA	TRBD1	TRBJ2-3	CASSPATGGYTDTQYF	TGTGCCAGCTCACCAGCGACAGGGGGTTACACAGATACGCAGTATTTT
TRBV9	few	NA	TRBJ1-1	CASSVGIPLGTEAFF	TGTGCCAGCAGCGTAGGGATCCCCTTGGGCACTGAAGCTTTCTTT
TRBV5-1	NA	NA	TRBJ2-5	CASSFSGYGETQYF	TGCGCCAGCAGCTTTTCCGGGTACGGAGAGACCCAGTACTTC
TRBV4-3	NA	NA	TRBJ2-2	CASSQEWQGDTGELFF	TGCGCCAGCAGCCAAGAGTGGCAGGGCGACACCGGGGAGCTGTTTTTT
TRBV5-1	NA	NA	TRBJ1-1	CASSLGGGSGEAFF	TGCGCCAGCAGCTTGGGAGGAGGGTCGGGTGAAGCTTTCTTT
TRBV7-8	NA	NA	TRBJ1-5	CASSSGEWSSYGNQPQHF	TGTGCCAGCAGCTCCGGGGAGTGGTCGTCTTATGGCAATCAGCCCCAGCATTTT
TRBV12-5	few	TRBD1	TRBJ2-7	CASGPAPGQSYEQYF	TGTGCTAGTGGCCCAGCCCCGGGACAGTCCTACGAGCAGTACTTC
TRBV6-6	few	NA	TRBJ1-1	CASSYRVGSTEAFF	TGTGCCAGCAGTTACCGAGTCGGGAGTACTGAAGCTTTCTTT
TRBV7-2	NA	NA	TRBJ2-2	CASSYSHTYTGELFF	TGTGCCAGCAGCTATTCTCACACGTACACCGGGGAGCTGTTTTTT
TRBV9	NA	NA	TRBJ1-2	CASSRPGGNYGYTF	TGTGCCAGCAGCCGACCGGGGGGGAACTATGGCTACACCTTC
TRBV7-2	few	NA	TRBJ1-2	CASSLVGRQAVYGYTF	TGTGCCAGCAGCTTAGTGGGGCGGCAGGCCGTCTATGGCTACACCTTC
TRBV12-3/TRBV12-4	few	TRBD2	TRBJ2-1	CASSDTGTGGPYEQFF	TGTGCCAGCAGCGACACTGGAACGGGGGGTCCGTATGAGCAGTTCTTC
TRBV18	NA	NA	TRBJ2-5	CASSPWAGERQGTQYF	TGTGCCAGCTCACCATGGGCAGGGGAAAGGCAAGGGACCCAGTACTTC
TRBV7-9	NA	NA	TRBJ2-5	CASTQGGVQETQYF	TGCGCCAGCACTCAAGGGGGGGTACAAGAGACCCAGTACTTC
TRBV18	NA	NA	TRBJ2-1	CASSPRQESCEQFF	TGTGCCAGCTCACCTCGGCAGGAGTCCTGCGAGCAGTTCTTC
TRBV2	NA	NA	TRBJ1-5	CATSTGAWGNQPQHF	TGTGCCACCTCCACGGGGGCTTGGGGCAATCAGCCCCAGCATTTT
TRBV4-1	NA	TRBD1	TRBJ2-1	CASSQEMWTGVNEQFF	TGCGCCAGCAGCCAAGAAATGTGGACAGGGGTCAATGAGCAGTTCTTC
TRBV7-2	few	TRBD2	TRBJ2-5	CASSSTSGDVETQYF	TGTGCCAGCAGCTCCACTAGCGGAGACGTGGAGACCCAGTACTTC
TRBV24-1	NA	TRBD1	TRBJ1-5	CATQTGDSNQPQHF	TGTGCCACCCAAACAGGGGATAGCAATCAGCCCCAGCATTTT